Following are 30 T cell receptor beta chains from one sample sequenced in a study of PD-L1 blockade in urothelial cancer. The time point is: pretreatment peripheral blood. Sequenced by immunoSEQ multiplex PCR; TCRdb stores in-frame clones only, minus some. The sample lists about 87,000 clones, roughly 90% occurring once. The sequencing used PBMCs, collected around atezolizumab (anti-PD-L1) treatment. The receptors stem from a woman of 80 years or more with urothelial cancer.

V and J are TRBV5-6 and TRBJ1-4; TRBD1 matches at 9 bases. CDR3 length equals 15 residues. Looked up from germline, CDR1 is SGHDT and CDR2 is YYEEEE. Trimming at V came to 7 bases and at J to 4 bases, leaving 8 bases not matched to a gene. The CDR3 nucleotides read TGTGCCAGCGCCCTGGCGGGACAGGGTAATGAAAAACTGTTTTTT. The encoded protein is CASALAGQGNEKLFF. Full variable domain (rest looked up from reference TRBV5-6 and TRBJ1-4): DAGVTQSPTHLIKTRGQQVTLRCSPKSGHDTVSWYQQALGQGPQFIFQYYEEEERQRGNFPDRFSGHQFPNYSSELNVNALLLGDSALYLCASALAGQGNEKLFFGSGTQLSVL.

This CDR3 reads CASTPDSRSYGYTF. CDR3 in DNA: TGTGCCAGCACCCCCGACTCGCGAAGCTATGGCTACACCTTC. This chain connects TRBV28 to TRBJ1-2; unclear D gene. This CDR3 spans 14 amino acids. Trimming cost V 7 bases and J 4 bases, with 16 bases left between them. Germline-derived CDR1 and CDR2 are MDHEN and SYDVKM.

This clone was seen a single time. The V call is TRBV5-1, the J call TRBJ2-1; D not certain. Trimming pared 1 base from V and 9 bases from J, leaving 11 bases between. The CDR3 loop spans 13 amino acids. Germline assignment: CDR1 SGHRS and CDR2 YFSETQ. CDR3 sequence reads: CASSLPTSGEQFF. Here the CDR3 DNA reads TGCGCCAGCAGCTTGCCCACATCGGGTGAGCAGTTCTTC.

This clone has only a few counts. The chain is built from TRBV10-1 and TRBJ2-7; 9 bases are shared with TRBD1. CDR3 length: 14 residues. Unmatched junction bases numbered 8, after V lost 6 bases and J lost 5 bases. Germline V CDR1 and CDR2: WNHNN, SYGVQD (reference sequence). The CDR3, as DNA: TGCGCCAGCAGACCGGACAGGGGTTCCCACGAGCAGTACTTC. It is translated as CASRPDRGSHEQYF.

This chain joins TRBV6-1 and TRBJ1-2, with no clear D. In germline, CDR1 is MNHNS, CDR2 SASEGT. The CDR3 is made up of 13 amino acids. The V gene lost 3 bases and the J gene lost 2 bases, with 7 bases spanning the gap. Written as DNA, the CDR3 is TGTGCCAGCAGTGACTACCCCAACTATGGCTACACCTTC. Encoded protein: CASSDYPNYGYTF.

This rearrangement joins TRBV28 to TRBJ2-5, with 15 bases identical to TRBD2. The ends lost 5 bases at V and 7 bases at J; junction bases unmatched: 8. The length of the CDR3 is 16 residues. Germline V lookup: CDR1 MDHEN, CDR2 SYDVKM. CDR3 bases: TGTGCCAGCAGTGCCCGGACTAGCGGGAGGGTCCGGACCCAGTACTTC. Translation gives CASSARTSGRVRTQYF. Based on the CDR3 plus reference TRBV28 and TRBJ2-5, the full variable domain is DVKVTQSSRYLVKRTGEKVFLECVQDMDHENMFWYRQDPGLGLRLIYFSYDVKMKEKGDIPEGYSVSREKKERFSLILESASTNQTSMYLCASSARTSGRVRTQYFGPGTRLLVL.

The chain has TRBV7-3 and TRBJ2-1, with TRBD2 as a possible D gene (6 bases). V was pared by 1 base and J by 5 bases, with 15 bases between. Germline lookup yields CDR1 SGHTA and CDR2 FQGTGA. The CDR3 is made up of 16 amino acids. In DNA, the CDR3 is TGTGCCAGCAGCTTAATGGGGGGAGTATTCGACAATGAGCAGTTCTTC. It yields the protein CASSLMGGVFDNEQFF.

The chain links TRBV29-1 to TRBJ1-5, with 9 bases matching TRBD1. The V gene end was trimmed by 5 bases and the J gene end by 7 bases; junction bases not matched to a gene: 6. This CDR3 has 13 residues. CDR1 is SQVTM, CDR2 ANQGSEA, per germline. This CDR3 is CSVQQGAGQPQHF. CDR3 bases: TGCAGCGTTCAACAGGGGGCTGGGCAGCCCCAGCATTTT.

This chain links TRBV14 with TRBJ2-5; no firm D call. V dropped 0 bases and J dropped 5 bases, with 10 bases sitting between them. CDR1 and CDR2 from the germline V gene are SGHDN and FVKESK. The CDR3 extends over 14 amino acids. The CDR3 loop reads CASSQDWVRETQYF. CDR3 nucleotides: TGTGCCAGCAGCCAAGATTGGGTGAGGGAGACCCAGTACTTC.

This clone was detected only once. The germline gene is not matched at one end of the junction; a read error may be the cause. The chain employs TRBV6-5 and TRBJ1-2; D not certain. CDR1 MNHEY and CDR2 SVGAGI come from the germline V gene. This CDR3 has 14 amino acids. The CDR3 sequence is CASSPGIQTLLSAF. CDR3 sequence (DNA): TGTGCCAGCAGCCCCGGGATTCAGACCCTCCTTTCGGCCTTC.

The V gene is TRBV2, the J gene TRBJ2-1; 12 nucleotides agree with TRBD2. The trim removed 4 bases at V and 2 bases at J, leaving 0 bases unmatched. The germline V gene encodes CDR1 SNHLY and CDR2 FYNNEI. This CDR3 region has 15 residues. CDR3 amino acids: CASSGTSGTYNEQFF. The CDR3 coding sequence is TGTGCCAGCAGTGGGACTAGCGGGACCTACAATGAGCAGTTCTTC. The whole variable domain, filled in from reference TRBV2 and TRBJ2-1, reads EPEVTQTPSHQVTQMGQEVILRCVPISNHLYFYWYRQILGQKVEFLVSFYNNEISEKSEIFDDQFSVERPDGSNFTLKIRSTKLEDSAMYFCASSGTSGTYNEQFFGPGTRLTVL.

This clone occurred once. The rearrangement links TRBV19 to TRBJ1-2; D unresolved. CDR3 length: 12 amino acids. Trimming shortened V by 4 bases and J by 2 bases, and 5 bases separated the two germline ends. The germline V gene encodes CDR1 LNHDA and CDR2 SQIVND (reference sequence). For the CDR3, the DNA is TGTGCCAGTAGTAACCAGAACTATGGCTACACCTTC. Its translation: CASSNQNYGYTF.

V gene TRBV6-6 combines with J gene TRBJ2-1, with 7 bases matching TRBD2. Germline V gene data show CDR1 as MNHNY and CDR2 as SVGAGI (reference sequence). V trimming: 6 bases; J trimming: 3 bases; junction bases outside the gene matches: 8. The length of the CDR3 is 15 residues. The CDR3 is CASSDLGGGYNEQFF. CDR3 coding DNA: TGTGCCAGCAGCGATCTGGGGGGGGGCTACAATGAGCAGTTCTTC.

J is TRBJ1-1 and V is TRBV15; 9 bases map to TRBD1. With 7 bases clipped from V and 1 base from J, the junction kept 1 base outside the gene matches. CDR3 size: 13 residues. Germline V CDR1 and CDR2: LNHNV, YYDKDF (reference sequence). As DNA, the CDR3 is TGTGCCACCATGGACAGGGGGAACACTGAAGCTTTCTTT. Protein product: CATMDRGNTEAFF. Together with reference TRBV15 and TRBJ1-1, the CDR3 gives the full variable domain: DAMVIQNPRYQVTQFGKPVTLSCSQTLNHNVMYWYQQKSSQAPKLLFHYYDKDFNNEADTPDNFQSRRPNTSFCFLDIRSPGLGDTAMYLCATMDRGNTEAFFGQGTRLTVV.

The rearrangement links TRBV19 to TRBJ1-2, with D possibly matching TRBD1 (6 bases). The CDR3 has 13 amino acids. The germline CDR1 and CDR2 sequences are LNHDA and SQIVND (reference sequence). Trimming removed 7 bases at V and 4 bases at J, with 13 bases between. This CDR3 reads CASTEGGGYGYTF. CDR3 DNA: TGTGCCAGTACCGAAGGGGGGGGCTATGGCTACACCTTC.

This sequence joins TRBV10-1 and TRBJ1-5; D unresolved. V was trimmed by 2 bases and J by 6 bases, leaving 5 bases between them. This CDR3 has 12 amino acids. The germline gives CDR1 WNHNN, CDR2 SYGVQD (reference sequence). Written as DNA, the CDR3 is TGCGCCAGCAGTGAGGGGAGTCAGCCCCAGCATTTT. Its translation: CASSEGSQPQHF.

The J gene is TRBJ2-5, the V gene TRBV9; unclear D gene. CDR1 and CDR2 (germline): SGDLS, YYNGEE. This CDR3 comprises 14 residues. V shed 0 bases and J shed 5 bases, with 11 bases lying between them. CDR3: CASSVDSGWETQYF. CDR3 DNA: TGTGCCAGCAGCGTAGATTCGGGTTGGGAGACCCAGTACTTC.

The V call is TRBV6-5, the J call TRBJ2-2, with D maybe TRBD1 (5 bases). CDR1 is MNHEY, CDR2 SVGAGI, per germline. CDR3 size: 14 residues. V lost 5 bases to trimming and J lost 6 bases, with 13 bases between them. The CDR3 loop is CASSGQGRAGELFF. CDR3 bases: TGTGCCAGCAGTGGGCAGGGAAGGGCCGGGGAGCTGTTTTTT.

The V gene is TRBV6-5, the J gene TRBJ1-4, with a weak D call TRBD1 (6 bases). Trimming cost V 6 bases and J 5 bases, with 16 bases left between them. CDR1 MNHEY and CDR2 SVGAGI come from the germline V gene. CDR3 length: 15 amino acids. The CDR3 DNA reads as TGTGCCAGCAGAATGGCAGGACAGAAAAATGAAAAACTGTTTTTT. Its protein product is CASRMAGQKNEKLFF.

In nucleotides, the CDR3 is TGTGCCAGCAGCTCCACTCTCCAACTAGCGGGAAGAGATACGCAGTATTTT. Amino acid sequence: CASSSTLQLAGRDTQYF. The genes are TRBV7-6 and TRBJ2-3; TRBD2 matches 10 bases. V lost 4 bases to trimming and J lost 5 bases; unmatched junction nucleotides: 12. Germline-derived CDR1 and CDR2 are SGHVS and FNYEAQ. This CDR3 is 17 amino acids long.

CDR3 loop: CASSQLQGALWEQYF. DNA of the CDR3: TGTGCCAGCAGCCAGTTACAGGGGGCGCTTTGGGAGCAGTACTTC. The genes are TRBV14 and TRBJ2-7; 9 bases are a match to TRBD1. CDR3 length: 15 residues. The V and J ends lost 3 bases and 7 bases, in that order; junction bases with no gene match: 10. Germline CDR1 SGHDN, CDR2 FVKESK.

This chain connects TRBV9 to TRBJ1-1; 8 bases are shared with TRBD1. This CDR3 has 15 residues. The V gene end was trimmed by 0 bases and the J gene end by 3 bases; junction bases not matched to a gene: 4. CDR1 is SGDLS and CDR2 is YYNGEE in the germline V gene. CDR3 in amino acids: CASSVAQGGYTEAFF. In DNA, the CDR3 is TGTGCCAGCAGCGTAGCACAGGGGGGATACACTGAAGCTTTCTTT.

This chain links TRBV28 with TRBJ2-2; TRBD1 matches at 10 bases. Losses at the gene ends were 8 bases for V and 6 bases for J; bases not matched to a gene: 9. The CDR3 is 15 residues long. Germline CDR1 is MDHEN and CDR2 is SYDVKM. The CDR3 is CASLPGQGWPGELFF. CDR3 sequence (DNA): TGTGCCAGCCTCCCGGGACAGGGGTGGCCCGGGGAGCTGTTTTTT.

This clone was seen only once. The chain links TRBV15 to TRBJ1-1; D might be TRBD1 (5 bases). Trimming took 8 bases from V and 11 from J, leaving 15 bases between them. Germline values: CDR1 LNHNV, CDR2 YYDKDF (reference sequence). This CDR3 contains 11 residues. The CDR3 region has the DNA TGTGCCACCTCAAGCGGGGGGTGGGCTTTCTTT. Translated, it gives CATSSGGWAFF.

A single count supports this clone. The chain links TRBV18 to TRBJ1-4, with D unresolved. This CDR3 comprises 13 residues. V lost 3 bases to trimming and J lost 5 bases, with 7 bases between them. Looked up from germline, CDR1 is KGHSH and CDR2 is LQKENI. The CDR3 sequence: CASSPSGNEKLFF. The CDR3, as DNA: TGTGCCAGCTCACCGAGCGGCAATGAAAAACTGTTTTTT.

The sample holds one count of this clone. This chain links TRBV18 with TRBJ2-7, with 10 positions matching TRBD2. The V and J ends lost 9 bases and 7 bases, in that order; junction bases with no gene match: 9. The germline gives CDR1 KGHSH, CDR2 LQKENI. The CDR3 extends over 13 amino acids. CDR3 sequence (DNA): TGTGCCAGTTCAGCGGGAGGGCCGGGTGAGCAGTACTTC. Its translation is CASSAGGPGEQYF.

This clone was recorded a few times. The rearrangement uses TRBV10-3 and TRBJ2-4, with 7 bases fitting TRBD1. The CDR3 spans 15 residues. J was trimmed by 4 bases and V by 6 bases; bases with no gene match: 9. The germline CDR1 and CDR2 sequences are ENHRY and SYGVKD. The CDR3 DNA reads TGTGCCATCAGCGACGGGACAGCTTATAAAAACATTCAGTACTTC. It is translated as CAISDGTAYKNIQYF.

This rearrangement joins TRBV30 to TRBJ2-3; tentatively, D is TRBD2 (5 bases). There are 14 residues in the CDR3. Trimming shortened V by 4 bases and J by 0 bases, and 11 bases separated the two germline ends. In germline, CDR1 is GTSNPN, CDR2 SVGIG (reference sequence). Here the CDR3 reads CAWTVGGSTDTQYF. DNA of the CDR3: TGTGCCTGGACCGTCGGAGGAAGCACAGATACGCAGTATTTT.

The chain joins TRBV7-6 to TRBJ2-2, with 9 bases that match TRBD2. V shed 5 bases, J shed 6 bases, and the junction held 16 bases outside the gene matches. Germline assignment: CDR1 SGHVS and CDR2 FNYEAQ. This CDR3 has 18 amino acids. CDR3 nucleotides: TGTGCCAGCAGCCAAGAAACTAGCGGGTCTTGGAGGGCCGGGGAGCTGTTTTTT. Translated, it gives CASSQETSGSWRAGELFF.

The V call is TRBV11-2, the J call TRBJ1-1; a weak D match, TRBD1 (6 bases). The V end was cut by 5 bases, the J end by 13 bases, with 14 bases between. This CDR3 has 11 amino acids. The germline CDR1 and CDR2 sequences are SGHAT and FQNNGV. CDR3 protein: CASSDSGVVFF. Written as DNA, the CDR3 is TGTGCCAGCAGCGACTCAGGGGTCGTTTTCTTT. The full variable domain, in which reference TRBV11-2 and TRBJ1-1 provide the parts outside the CDR3, is EAGVAQSPRYKIIEKRQSVAFWCNPISGHATLYWYQQILGQGPKLLIQFQNNGVVDDSQLPKDRFSAERLKGVDSTLKIQPAKLEDSAVYLCASSDSGVVFFGQGTRLTVV.